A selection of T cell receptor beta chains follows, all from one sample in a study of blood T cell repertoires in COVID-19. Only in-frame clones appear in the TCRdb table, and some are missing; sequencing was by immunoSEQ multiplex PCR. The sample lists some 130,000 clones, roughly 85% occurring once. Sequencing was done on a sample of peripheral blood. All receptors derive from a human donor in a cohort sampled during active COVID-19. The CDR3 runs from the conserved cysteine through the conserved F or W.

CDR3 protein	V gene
CATSDLRSSGRADGELFF	TRBV24-1
CASSIFSGSHEQFF	TRBV19
CASKIGGNTEAFF	TRBV2
CASSQMTGTYEQYF	TRBV4-1
CASSSQAGFSYNEQFF	TRBV7-2
CASSFYIRDRATEAFF	TRBV7-2
CASSVRGQGGYTF	TRBV9
CASSDDWFGELFF	TRBV27
CSAWGDEQYF	TRBV20-1
CASSRTGTNEKLFF	TRBV18
CASSLDTSGNTIYF	TRBV6-5
CASSVVEWEQFF	TRBV9
CASSDGRVNYGYTF	TRBV2
CAWSSRRDSRSKYGYTF	TRBV30
CASSYPGGATGELFF	TRBV6-2/TRBV6-3